The clone carrying this T cell receptor (beta chain) was counted at least ten times. The sample comes from a study of blood T cell repertoires in COVID-19. As for the study in general: The samples span acute and convalescent COVID-19 from the United States, Italy and Spain.

The protocol was immunoSEQ multiplex PCR, while the TCRdb copy is restricted to in-frame clones and leaves out a portion. The sample lists about 140,000 clones, approximately 90% occurring once. Trimming pared 3 bases from V and 5 bases from J, leaving 10 bases between. The CDR3 is made up of 13 amino acids. Looked up from germline, CDR1 is GTSNPN and CDR2 is SVGIG (reference sequence). The sequence was collected from a woman older than 75 with acute or convalescent COVID-19. This chain links TRBV30 with TRBJ1-4, with a weak D call TRBD1 (5 bases). Source material: peripheral blood. The chain's CDR3 is CAWSREGNEKLFF. The DNA for the CDR3 is TGTGCCTGGAGCCGGGAGGGGAATGAAAAACTGTTTTTT.